This TCR beta chain comes out of a study of OX40 agonist ivuxolimab in advanced cancers. The V gene's germline CDR1 is KGHSH and CDR2 LQKENI. The CDR3 loop spans 13 amino acids. The germline V and J ends were trimmed by 2 bases and 5 bases, with 10 bases remaining between them. Details on this clone: Its antigen is not known.

Study results and limitations: Antigen targets of the expanded peripheral T cells went undetermined. Also present in some nonresponders was a low level of normalized T-cell clonal expansion.

Sequenced by immunoSEQ multiplex PCR; TCRdb stores in-frame clones only, minus some. Found here are roughly 80,000 clones, around nine tenths of them singletons; the top ten hold around 0.69%. The source material was CD4+ or CD8+ T cells sorted from blood, sampled in a trial of the OX40 agonist ivuxolimab. The receptor comes from an adult with an advanced solid tumor such as melanoma, head and neck, liver or kidney cancer. The chain joins TRBV18 to TRBJ2-7; possible D gene TRBD1, 6 bases. CDR3: CASSPDQGHEQYF. The DNA of the CDR3 is TGTGCCAGCTCACCAGACCAGGGGCACGAGCAGTACTTC.